Listed here is a single TCR beta chain. The antigen is undetermined. Preparation of the TCRbeta library was carried out with unique molecular identifiers. TCRdb recomputed calls from the PCR reads with MiXCR, one row per CDR3 protein. This sample has roughly 120,000 distinct CDR3 sequences, with 20% to 25% found just once. The sample is drawn from a study of T-cell reconstitution after alpha-beta-depleted transplantation in children. Whole-study findings and limits: Once a year had passed after transplant, T-cell counts and diversity came mostly from newly produced T cells.

Germline-derived CDR1 and CDR2 are SGHTA and FQGTGA. The CDR3 is 15 residues long. V lost 3 bases, J lost 5 bases, and 8 bases stayed unmatched. This receptor was taken from a male patient between 2 and 10 years old who had a stem cell transplant for chronic granulomatous disease, so the T cells may come from the graft donor. This specimen was PBMCs, mostly from graft donor cells, taken 180 days after TCRalphabeta/CD19-depleted stem cell transplant. The gene calls are TRBV7-3 and TRBJ1-1; 8 positions agree with TRBD1. CDR3 sequence (DNA): TGTGCCAGCAGCTTCCTGGACAGGGCGGGGACTGAAGCTTTCTTT. Its translation is CASSFLDRAGTEAFF.